These 13 T cell receptor beta chains were sequenced from one sample in a study of T cells in tumors after PD-1 blockade. The protocol was immunoSEQ multiplex PCR, while the TCRdb copy is restricted to in-frame clones and leaves out a portion. This sample has about 14,000 clones, with about 63% found just once. The source material was tumor tissue, sampled after anti-PD-1 treatment. The receptors originated from a human donor with cutaneous squamous cell carcinoma.

V gene TRBV14 combines with J gene TRBJ2-3; either TRBD1 or TRBD2 may fit D (5 bases each). CDR1 and CDR2 (germline): SGHDN, FVKESK. The length of the CDR3 is 15 residues. Trimming pared 5 bases from V and 0 bases from J, leaving 12 bases between. CDR3 region: CASSSSGHSTDTQYF. The DNA for the CDR3 is TGTGCCAGCAGCTCGTCGGGGCATAGCACAGATACGCAGTATTTT.

The chain links TRBV7-9 to TRBJ1-2; D is uncertain. The CDR3 runs to 12 residues. CDR1 is SEHNR and CDR2 is FQNEAQ in the germline V gene (reference sequence). Trimming cost V 5 bases and J 8 bases, with 12 bases left between them. In DNA form, the CDR3 reads TGTGCCAGCAGCGGAGTTACGGGAGGCTACACCTTC. It specifies CASSGVTGGYTF.

This rearrangement joins TRBV20-1 to TRBJ2-1, with TRBD2 identical over 12 bases. Germline V lookup: CDR1 DFQATT, CDR2 SNEGSKA (reference sequence). The CDR3 consists of 16 residues. Trimming removed 3 bases from V and 6 bases from J; junction bases left unmatched: 9. In nucleotides, the CDR3 is TGCAGTGCTAGTGGGACCCTAGCGGGGGGGCCCAATGAGCAGTTCTTC. It is translated as CSASGTLAGGPNEQFF.

The chain combines TRBV5-4 with TRBJ2-2; TRBD2 matches at 14 bases. CDR1 and CDR2 from the germline V gene are SGHNT and YYREEE (reference sequence). The CDR3 loop spans 17 amino acids. Trimming removed 4 bases from V and 5 bases from J; junction bases left unmatched: 7. CDR3 in DNA: TGTGCCAGCAGCGTAGGACTAGCGGGAGGTATGACCGGGGAGCTGTTTTTT. Encoded protein: CASSVGLAGGMTGELFF.

This chain connects TRBV7-2 to TRBJ1-2, with 9 bases that match TRBD1. The CDR3 is 15 residues long. The germline V gene has CDR1 SGHTA and CDR2 FQGNSA. With 3 bases clipped from V and 6 bases from J, the junction kept 8 bases outside the gene matches. CDR3 protein: CASSFFRDRVHGYTF. The CDR3 region has the DNA TGTGCCAGCAGCTTCTTCCGGGACAGGGTGCATGGCTACACCTTC. Full variable domain (remainder filled in from reference TRBV7-2 and TRBJ1-2): GAGVSQSPSNKVTEKGKDVELRCDPISGHTALYWYRQSLGQGLEFLIYFQGNSAPDKSGLPSDRFSAERTGGSVSTLTIQRTQQEDSAVYLCASSFFRDRVHGYTFGSGTRLTVV.

This sequence joins TRBV7-8 and TRBJ2-7, with D hard to call. The V end was cut by 0 bases, the J end by 5 bases, with 2 bases between. Germline V lookup: CDR1 SGHVS, CDR2 FQNEAQ. The CDR3 is made up of 11 amino acids. The CDR3, as DNA: TGTGCCAGCAGCTTAGCGAACGAGCAGTACTTC. This codes for CASSLANEQYF.

The chain couples TRBV29-1 to TRBJ2-5; D is tentatively TRBD1 or TRBD2 (5 bases each). V was clipped by 7 bases and J by 7 bases, with 16 bases between them. The CDR3 has 12 amino acids. From germline, CDR1 is SQVTM and CDR2 ANQGSEA. The CDR3 coding sequence is TGCAGCGAGAGGGACCCCCTCGGGACCCAGTACTTC. Its translation is CSERDPLGTQYF.

As DNA, the CDR3 is TGTGCCAGCAGCTGGACCCCAGGGGCCTACGAGCAGTACTTC. Translating gives CASSWTPGAYEQYF. The rearrangement uses TRBV7-2 and TRBJ2-7, with TRBD1 as a possible D gene (6 bases). CDR3 length: 14 amino acids. Germline V gene lookup returns CDR1 SGHTA and CDR2 FQGNSA. V dropped 4 bases and J dropped 2 bases, with 12 bases sitting between them.

The chain is built from TRBV24-1 and TRBJ2-3; D gene uncertain. V was cut by 4 bases and J by 2 bases, with 12 bases left in between. Germline V CDR1 and CDR2: KGHDR, SFDVKD. The CDR3 contains 15 residues. In DNA form, the CDR3 reads TGTGCCACCAGTGAGAGCAGCCCCCTCACAGATACGCAGTATTTT. It is translated as CATSESSPLTDTQYF.

The V and J genes are TRBV28 and TRBJ2-7, with D unclear. The CDR3 runs to 14 residues. Germline assignment: CDR1 MDHEN and CDR2 SYDVKM. V was clipped by 0 bases and J by 2 bases, with 8 bases between them. The CDR3 DNA reads TGTGCCAGCAGTTTATGGGCTGGAACCTACGAGCAGTACTTC. Protein: CASSLWAGTYEQYF.

This clone rates as medium-sized (0.01 to 0.1%). The CDR3 nucleotides read TGTGCCAGCAGTTCTGAGGCGGATACGCAGTATTTT. It yields the protein CASSSEADTQYF. This rearrangement joins TRBV7-9 to TRBJ2-3; unclear D gene. The CDR3 has 12 amino acids. V lost 6 bases and J 6 bases, leaving 10 bases between the germline ends. The germline gives CDR1 SEHNR, CDR2 FQNEAQ (reference sequence).

This clone was detected a few times. The chain is built from TRBV4-3 and TRBJ2-7, with D possibly TRBD1 on 6 matching bases. The ends were cut back, 0 bases at V and 6 bases at J, with 15 bases in the middle. From germline, CDR1 is LGHNA and CDR2 YSLEER. This CDR3 region has 15 residues. The CDR3 spells CASSQELGDILEQYF. The CDR3 nucleotides read TGCGCCAGCAGCCAAGAGTTGGGGGACATTCTCGAGCAGTACTTC.

This clone was detected once. CDR3 residues: CASSQRSVGELFF. The CDR3 nucleotides read TGTGCCAGCAGCCAGAGATCCGTCGGGGAGCTGTTTTTT. The chain is built from TRBV14 and TRBJ2-2, with D unresolved. CDR1 is SGHDN and CDR2 is FVKESK in the germline V gene. V lost 3 bases and J 7 bases, leaving 9 bases between the germline ends. This CDR3 contains 13 residues. The full variable domain, with the rest looked up from reference TRBV14 and TRBJ2-2, is EAGVTQFPSHSVIEKGQTVTLRCDPISGHDNLYWYRRVMGKEIKFLLHFVKESKQDESGMPNNRFLAERTGGTYSTLKVQPAELEDSGVYFCASSQRSVGELFFGEGSRLTVL.